This TCR beta chain is from a study of T cell changes during pregnancy in multiple sclerosis. Trimming took 3 bases from V and 5 from J; bases not matched to a gene: 15. Per the germline V gene, CDR1 is MNHEY and CDR2 is SMNVEV (reference sequence). This CDR3 is 17 amino acids long. TCRdb's copy holds only in-frame clones and misses some; the assay was immunoSEQ multiplex PCR. The sample lists tens of thousands of clones; roughly nine tenths were seen once. The clonotype comes from a female donor with multiple sclerosis, enrolled in a pregnancy study. The sequences come from CD4+ T cells from peripheral blood mononuclear cells, collected in the first trimester of pregnancy. The chain carries TRBV27 and TRBJ2-7; 8 bases are shared with TRBD2. The CDR3 loop reads CASSFFGLSGRGDEQYF. CDR3 nucleotide sequence: TGTGCCAGCAGTTTTTTCGGTTTGAGCGGGAGAGGCGACGAGCAGTACTTC.